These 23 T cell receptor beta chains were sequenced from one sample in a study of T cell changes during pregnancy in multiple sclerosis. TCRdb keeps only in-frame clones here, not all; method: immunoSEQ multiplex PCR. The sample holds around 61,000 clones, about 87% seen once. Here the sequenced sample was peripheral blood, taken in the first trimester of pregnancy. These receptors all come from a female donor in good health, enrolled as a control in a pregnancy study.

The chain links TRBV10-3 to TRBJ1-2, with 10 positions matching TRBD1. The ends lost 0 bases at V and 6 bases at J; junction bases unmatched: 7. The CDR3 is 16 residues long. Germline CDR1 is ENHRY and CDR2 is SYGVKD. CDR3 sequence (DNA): TGTGCCATCAGTGAGTCGCACGGGACAGGGGTAAATGGCTACACCTTC. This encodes CAISESHGTGVNGYTF.

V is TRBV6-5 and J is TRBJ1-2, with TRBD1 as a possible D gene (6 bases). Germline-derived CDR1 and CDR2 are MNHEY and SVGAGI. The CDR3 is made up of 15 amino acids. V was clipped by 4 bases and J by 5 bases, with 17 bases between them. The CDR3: CASSSPRGAEYGYTF. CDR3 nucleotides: TGTGCCAGCAGTTCCCCCCGGGGGGCTGAATATGGCTACACCTTC.

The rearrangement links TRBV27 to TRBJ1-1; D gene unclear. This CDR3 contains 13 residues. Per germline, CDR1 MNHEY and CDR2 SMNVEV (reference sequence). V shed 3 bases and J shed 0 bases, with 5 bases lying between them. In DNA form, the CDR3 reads TGTGCCAGCAGTTTCAGGCTGAACACTGAAGCTTTCTTT. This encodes CASSFRLNTEAFF.

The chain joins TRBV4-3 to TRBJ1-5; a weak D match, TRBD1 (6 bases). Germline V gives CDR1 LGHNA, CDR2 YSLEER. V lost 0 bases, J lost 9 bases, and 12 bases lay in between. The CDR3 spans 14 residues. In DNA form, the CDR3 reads TGCGCCAGCAGCCAAGAACCCCACAGGGCGCCCCAGCATTTT. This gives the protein CASSQEPHRAPQHF.

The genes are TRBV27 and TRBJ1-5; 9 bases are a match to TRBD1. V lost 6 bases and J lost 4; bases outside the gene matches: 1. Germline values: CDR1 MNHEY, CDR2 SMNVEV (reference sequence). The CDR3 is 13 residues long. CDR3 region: CASSGTGNQPQHF. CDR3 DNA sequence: TGTGCCAGCAGCGGGACAGGGAATCAGCCCCAGCATTTT.

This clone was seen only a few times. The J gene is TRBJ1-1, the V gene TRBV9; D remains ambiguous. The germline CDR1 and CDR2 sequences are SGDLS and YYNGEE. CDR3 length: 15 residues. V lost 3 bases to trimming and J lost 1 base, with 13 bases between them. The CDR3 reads CASSALGRGNTEAFF. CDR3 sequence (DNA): TGTGCCAGCAGCGCCCTTGGACGGGGGAACACTGAAGCTTTCTTT.

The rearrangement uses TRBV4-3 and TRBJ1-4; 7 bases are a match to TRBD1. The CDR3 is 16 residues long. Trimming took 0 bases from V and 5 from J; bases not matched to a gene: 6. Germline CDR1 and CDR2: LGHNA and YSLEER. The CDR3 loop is CASSQDLGQANEKLFF. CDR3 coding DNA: TGCGCCAGCAGCCAAGATCTAGGACAGGCGAATGAAAAACTGTTTTTT.

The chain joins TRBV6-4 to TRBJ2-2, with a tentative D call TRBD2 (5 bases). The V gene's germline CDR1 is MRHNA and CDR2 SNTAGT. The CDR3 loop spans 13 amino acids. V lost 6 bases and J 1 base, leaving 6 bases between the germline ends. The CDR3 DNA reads TGTGCCAGCAGCGCGGGGAACACCGGGGAGCTGTTTTTT. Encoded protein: CASSAGNTGELFF.

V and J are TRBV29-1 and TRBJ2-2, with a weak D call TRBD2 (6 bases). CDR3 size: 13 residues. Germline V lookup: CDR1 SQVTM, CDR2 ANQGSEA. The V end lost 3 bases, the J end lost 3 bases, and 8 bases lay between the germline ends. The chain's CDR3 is CSVDRGYTGELFF. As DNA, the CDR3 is TGCAGCGTTGATCGGGGGTACACCGGGGAGCTGTTTTTT.

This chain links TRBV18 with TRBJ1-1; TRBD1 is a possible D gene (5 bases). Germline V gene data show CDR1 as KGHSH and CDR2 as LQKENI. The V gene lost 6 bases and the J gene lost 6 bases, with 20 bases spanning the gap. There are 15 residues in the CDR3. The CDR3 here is CASSQGRTLKAEAFF. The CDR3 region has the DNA TGTGCCAGCTCGCAGGGCAGAACCTTAAAGGCTGAAGCTTTCTTT. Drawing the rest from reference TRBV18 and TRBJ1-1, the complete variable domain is NAGVMQNPRHLVRRRGQEARLRCSPMKGHSHVYWYRQLPEEGLKFMVYLQKENIIDESGMPKERFSAEFPKEGPSILRIQQVVRGDSAAYFCASSQGRTLKAEAFFGQGTRLTVV.

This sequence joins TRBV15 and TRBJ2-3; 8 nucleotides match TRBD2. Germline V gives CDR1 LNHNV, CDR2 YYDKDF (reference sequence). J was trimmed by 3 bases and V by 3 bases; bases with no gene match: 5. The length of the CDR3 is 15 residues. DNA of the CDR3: TGTGCCACCAGCAGGAAAAGCGGGGGAACAGATACGCAGTATTTT. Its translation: CATSRKSGGTDTQYF.

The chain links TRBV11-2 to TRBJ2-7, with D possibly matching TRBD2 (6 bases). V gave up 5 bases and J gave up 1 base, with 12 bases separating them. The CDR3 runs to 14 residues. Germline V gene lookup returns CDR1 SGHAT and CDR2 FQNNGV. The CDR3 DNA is TGTGCCAGCAGCCGCGGGGACGCTTCCTACGAGCAGTACTTC. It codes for CASSRGDASYEQYF.

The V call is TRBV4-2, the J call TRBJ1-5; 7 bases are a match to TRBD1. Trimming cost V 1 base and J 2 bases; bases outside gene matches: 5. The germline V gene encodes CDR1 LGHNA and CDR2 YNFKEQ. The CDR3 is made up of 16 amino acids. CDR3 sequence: CASSQARDRGNQPQHF. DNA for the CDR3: TGTGCCAGCAGCCAAGCCAGGGACAGAGGCAATCAGCCCCAGCATTTT.

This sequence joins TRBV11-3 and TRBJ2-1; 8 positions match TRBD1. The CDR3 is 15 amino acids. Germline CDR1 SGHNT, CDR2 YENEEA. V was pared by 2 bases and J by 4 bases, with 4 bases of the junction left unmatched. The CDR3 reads CASSLRQGWYNEQFF. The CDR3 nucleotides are TGTGCCAGCAGCTTACGACAGGGGTGGTACAATGAGCAGTTCTTC.

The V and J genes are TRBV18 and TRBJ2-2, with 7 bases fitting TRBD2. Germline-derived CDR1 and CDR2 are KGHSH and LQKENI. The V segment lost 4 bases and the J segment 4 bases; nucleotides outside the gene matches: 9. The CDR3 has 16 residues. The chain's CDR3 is CASSLPLADPTGELFF. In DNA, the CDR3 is TGTGCCAGCTCACTACCGCTAGCGGACCCCACCGGGGAGCTGTTTTTT.

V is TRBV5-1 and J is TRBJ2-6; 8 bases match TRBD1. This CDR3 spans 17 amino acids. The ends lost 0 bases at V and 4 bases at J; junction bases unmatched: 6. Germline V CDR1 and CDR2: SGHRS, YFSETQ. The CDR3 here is CASSLVGTGPGANVLTF. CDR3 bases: TGCGCCAGCAGCTTGGTGGGGACAGGCCCCGGGGCCAACGTCCTGACTTTC.

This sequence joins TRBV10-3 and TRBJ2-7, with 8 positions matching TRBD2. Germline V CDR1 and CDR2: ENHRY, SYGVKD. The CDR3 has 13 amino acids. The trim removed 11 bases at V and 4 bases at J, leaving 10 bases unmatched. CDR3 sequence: CAGSSGERYEQYF. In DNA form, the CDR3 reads TGTGCCGGTAGTAGCGGGGAGAGATACGAGCAGTACTTC.

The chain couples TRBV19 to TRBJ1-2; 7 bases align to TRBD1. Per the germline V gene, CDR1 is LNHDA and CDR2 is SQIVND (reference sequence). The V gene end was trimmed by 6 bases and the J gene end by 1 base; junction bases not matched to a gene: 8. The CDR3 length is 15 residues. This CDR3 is CASSPRDRVNYGYTF. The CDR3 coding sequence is TGTGCCAGTAGCCCGAGGGACAGAGTTAACTATGGCTACACCTTC.

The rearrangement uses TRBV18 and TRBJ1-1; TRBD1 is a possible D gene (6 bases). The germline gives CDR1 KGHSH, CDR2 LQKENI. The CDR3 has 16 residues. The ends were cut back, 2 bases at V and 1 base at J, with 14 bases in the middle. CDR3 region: CASSPKTGLQNTEAFF. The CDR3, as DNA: TGTGCCAGCTCACCAAAGACAGGTCTTCAGAACACTGAAGCTTTCTTT. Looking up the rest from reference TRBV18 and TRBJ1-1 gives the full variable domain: NAGVMQNPRHLVRRRGQEARLRCSPMKGHSHVYWYRQLPEEGLKFMVYLQKENIIDESGMPKERFSAEFPKEGPSILRIQQVVRGDSAAYFCASSPKTGLQNTEAFFGQGTRLTVV.

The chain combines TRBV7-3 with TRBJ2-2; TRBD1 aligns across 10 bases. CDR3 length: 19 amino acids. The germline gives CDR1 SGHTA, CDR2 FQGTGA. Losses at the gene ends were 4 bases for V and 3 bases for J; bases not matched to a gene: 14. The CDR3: CASSSLLTGTGDDTGELFF. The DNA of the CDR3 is TGTGCCAGCAGCTCTCTCCTAACCGGGACAGGGGATGACACCGGGGAGCTGTTTTTT.

The CDR3 sequence: CASSQSKSGLDGYTF. The CDR3 DNA reads as TGTGCCAGCAGCCAATCAAAATCGGGGTTGGATGGCTACACCTTC. The rearrangement joins TRBV16 to TRBJ1-2; D gene uncertain. CDR1 KGHSY and CDR2 FQNENV come from the germline V gene. Trimming removed 0 bases at V and 6 bases at J, with 14 bases between. The CDR3 is 15 residues long.

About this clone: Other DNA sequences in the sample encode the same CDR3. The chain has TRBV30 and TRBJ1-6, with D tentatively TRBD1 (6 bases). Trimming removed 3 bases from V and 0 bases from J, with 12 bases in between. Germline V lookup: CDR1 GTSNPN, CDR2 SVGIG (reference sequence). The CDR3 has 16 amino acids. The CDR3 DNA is TGTGCCTGGAGGCCAGGGGTCAGCTCCTATAATTCACCCCTCCACTTT. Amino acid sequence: CAWRPGVSSYNSPLHF.

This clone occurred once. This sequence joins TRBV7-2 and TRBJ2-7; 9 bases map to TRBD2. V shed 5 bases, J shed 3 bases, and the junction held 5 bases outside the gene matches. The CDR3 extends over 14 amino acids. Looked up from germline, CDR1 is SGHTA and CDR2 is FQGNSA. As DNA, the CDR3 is TGTGCCAGCAGCGGGCCTAGCGGGGACTACGAGCAGTACTTC. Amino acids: CASSGPSGDYEQYF. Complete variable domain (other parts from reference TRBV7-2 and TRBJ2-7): GAGVSQSPSNKVTEKGKDVELRCDPISGHTALYWYRQSLGQGLEFLIYFQGNSAPDKSGLPSDRFSAERTGGSVSTLTIQRTQQEDSAVYLCASSGPSGDYEQYFGPGTRLTVT.